This TCR beta chain was profiled in a study of spatial heterogeneity in lung cancer. Regarding time point: blood at routine non-recurrence follow-up after resection. Sequencing covered unsorted whole RNA taken from tumor, nontumor lung or frozen PBMC. In its sample, this clonotype was seen a few times. Germline CDR1 is SGDLS and CDR2 is YYNGEE. V was shortened by 0 bases and J by 2 bases, with 9 bases between the two germline ends. CDR3 length: 15 amino acids. Every individual TCR cDNA molecule carried its own unique molecular identifier, which allowed correction of PCR and sequencing errors. TCRdb reprocessed the 5' RACE reads with MiXCR, giving one entry per CDR3 protein. This table holds around 45,000 distinct CDR3 sequences, approximately 24% found once.

The chain recombines TRBV9 with TRBJ1-5; possibly TRBD1 for D (5 bases). The specimen comprised PBMCs, sampled at follow-up. The sequence was collected from a female donor with early-stage non-small cell lung cancer. As DNA, the CDR3 is TGTGCCAGCAGCGTAGGGGGCATGGGCAATCAGCCCCAGCATTTT. It codes for CASSVGGMGNQPQHF.